The rows below give T cell receptor beta chains drawn from one sample of a study of blood T cell repertoires in COVID-19. Sequencing was performed with immunoSEQ multiplex PCR; in TCRdb, only in-frame clones are kept and a portion is missing. The sample contains a few hundred thousand clones, just under 90% of which appear only once. The specimen was PBMCs or T cells enriched from blood (not recorded which). The receptors stem from a woman aged 50 to 60 who had been exposed to COVID-19. CDR3s leave out the opening cysteine and the closing phenylalanine or tryptophan.

TRBJ2-7,TRBV6-5,ASSYRDRTYEQY
TRBJ1-1,TRBV3-1/TRBV3-2,ASSQGGTEAF
TRBJ1-1,TRBV2,ASSTAPGQSAT
TRBJ1-2,TRBV28,ASIGTEYGYT
TRBJ1-2,TRBV18,ASSPTGDGYGYT
TRBJ1-1,TRBV20-1,SASPDNTEAF
TRBJ2-2,TRBV7-2,ASSLVASGGELF
TRBJ2-5,TRBV19,ASSSEGLAVRQETQY
TRBJ2-2,TRBV5-4,ASHIGTPTLGELF
TRBJ2-1,TRBV4-2,ASSQDRVTSYNEQF
TRBJ1-5,TRBV2,ASNPGSGVGQPQH
TRBJ1-2,TRBV28,ASSPTTGLERYT
TRBJ1-2,TRBV28,ASKPQGDGGGYT
TRBJ2-7,TRBV2,ASSFLGQTSSYEQY
TRBJ2-1,TRBV5-4,ASSSKGQGWNEQF
TRBJ2-6,TRBV30,ASQVYSGANVLT
TRBJ2-7,TRBV7-2,ASSQTSGVYEQY
TRBJ2-5,TRBV5-1,ASSLGTSGTTAETQY
TRBJ2-1,TRBV19,ASSPSVSYNEQF
TRBJ2-7,TRBV3-1/TRBV3-2,ASSRDFSYEQY
TRBJ1-2,TRBV19,ASSTPGLGSPHYNYGYT
TRBJ1-2,TRBV5-1,ASSPRGIADDGYT
TRBJ2-1,TRBV27,ASSLRGRDNEQF
TRBJ1-1,TRBV18,ASSFGTATEAF
TRBJ2-1,TRBV11-3,ASSLAGNWNEQF
TRBJ2-3,TRBV7-8,ASSLGQSSTDTQY
TRBJ1-4,TRBV28,ASSFPDRGNIESDEKLF
TRBJ1-3,TRBV15,ATSRAGNSGNTIY
TRBJ2-5,TRBV9,ASSAGGTQETQY
TRBJ1-2,TRBV19,ASTISRALFYGYT
TRBJ1-4,TRBV5-1,ASSLGQGGEKLF
TRBJ1-1,TRBV28,ASSLIQRNTEAF
TRBJ1-2,TRBV3-1/TRBV3-2,ASSHNRGVNGYT
TRBJ2-7,TRBV28,ASRTTPGQEFSYEQY
TRBJ2-3,TRBV2,ATSIPDLGGTGGTDTQY
TRBJ1-6,TRBV10-3,AISEENYNSPLH
TRBJ1-1,TRBV4-1,ASSQYVGRGLGNTEAF
TRBJ2-5,TRBV4-1,ASSRGNRGEETQY
TRBJ1-2,TRBV7-9,ASSSGNSYGYT
TRBJ2-6,TRBV30,ACSLSGANVLT
TRBJ2-1,TRBV2,ASWDRGLDEQF
TRBJ2-1,TRBV15,ATSRERTVSYNEQF
TRBJ2-3,TRBV5-1,ASSLDQSDTQY